This T cell receptor (beta chain) is from a study of blood T cells in healthy people across ages. Trimming removed 7 bases at V and 4 bases at J, with 15 bases between. This CDR3 region has 14 residues. The V gene's germline CDR1 is ENHRY and CDR2 SYGVKD. Primers used in a second PCR of roughly 6 to 11 cycles were a sample-barcoded 5' primer and a J-beta primer mix. A single record per CDR3 protein comes from TCRdb applying MiXCR to the 5' RACE reads. This repertoire shows around 970,000 distinct CDR3 sequences, roughly 51% found once; its top ten account for 20% to 25%. The TCR sequence derives from a woman aged 60-75 years in good health. The material sequenced was blood. The rearrangement links TRBV10-3 to TRBJ2-3; perhaps TRBD1 as D (6 bases). The CDR3: CAITRDTPSDTQYF. The CDR3 coding sequence is TGTGCCATCACCCGGGACACGCCTTCAGATACGCAGTATTTT.